The 20 T cell receptor beta chains given below trace back to one sample, sequenced in a study of beta chain features in type 1 diabetes. Study outcomes and limitations: Moderately but significantly shorter TCRB CDR3s were found in Type 1 diabetes patients in all four CD4+ subsets.

Their target antigens are unknown. The study reverse transcribed the entire isolated RNA, so it sequenced expressed TCRB transcripts. Some clones are missing from TCRdb's copy, which holds only in-frame ones; the method was immunoSEQ multiplex PCR. The repertoire holds 250,000 or so clones, with 20% as singletons. The sequencing input was naive CD4+ T cells from blood. Receptors were obtained from a middle-aged woman with type 1 diabetes.

This clone was counted only a few times. The chain employs TRBV18 and TRBJ2-6, with TRBD1 matching over 7 bases. The germline CDR1 and CDR2 sequences are KGHSH and LQKENI. V was pared by 3 bases and J by 0 bases, with 5 bases of the junction left unmatched. The CDR3 covers 17 residues. CDR3 region: CASSPETGTSGANVLTF. CDR3 in DNA: TGTGCCAGCTCACCCGAGACAGGGACCTCTGGGGCCAACGTCCTGACTTTC.

This clone was recorded a few times. The chain joins TRBV6-1 to TRBJ2-3; 9 bases match TRBD2. Trimming cost V 4 bases and J 2 bases; bases outside gene matches: 7. Germline V gene data show CDR1 as MNHNS and CDR2 as SASEGT. The length of the CDR3 is 16 residues. In DNA, the CDR3 is TGTGCCAGCAGTGGACCTAGCGGGATCCCCACAGATACGCAGTATTTT. This gives the protein CASSGPSGIPTDTQYF.

The genes are TRBV5-1 and TRBJ2-1; perhaps TRBD2 as D (6 bases). With 3 bases removed from V and 5 bases from J, the gap between germline ends came to 15 bases. Germline-derived CDR1 and CDR2 are SGHRS and YFSETQ. This CDR3 comprises 15 residues. The CDR3 protein is CASSSSPGVDNEQFF. The DNA for the CDR3 is TGCGCCAGCAGCTCCTCCCCGGGAGTGGACAATGAGCAGTTCTTC.

V and J are TRBV5-1 and TRBJ2-7; D not certain. Germline V gene sequence: CDR1 SGHRS, CDR2 YFSETQ. The CDR3 has 13 amino acids. Trimming stripped 0 bases from V and 2 bases from J, with 6 bases between. The CDR3 DNA is TGCGCCAGCAGCTTGGGACGGGCCTACGAGCAGTACTTC. It specifies CASSLGRAYEQYF. Full variable domain (missing parts from reference TRBV5-1 and TRBJ2-7): KAGVTQTPRYLIKTRGQQVTLSCSPISGHRSVSWYQQTPGQGLQFLFEYFSETQRNKGNFPGRFSGRQFSNSRSEMNVSTLELGDSALYLCASSLGRAYEQYFGPGTRLTVT.

The rearrangement uses TRBV5-1 and TRBJ2-2, with D possibly being TRBD2 (6 bases). Germline V gene lookup returns CDR1 SGHRS and CDR2 YFSETQ. The CDR3 is 15 amino acids. Trimming removed 0 bases from V and 7 bases from J, with 13 bases in between. The CDR3, as DNA: TGCGCCAGCAGCTTGGACGCGGGATGGGACGGGGAGCTGTTTTTT. This codes for CASSLDAGWDGELFF.

The chain joins TRBV2 to TRBJ1-2; 8 nucleotides align to TRBD1. Per the germline V gene, CDR1 is SNHLY and CDR2 is FYNNEI. The CDR3 is made up of 15 amino acids. V trimming: 5 bases; J trimming: 6 bases; junction bases outside the gene matches: 11. The CDR3 region is CASSSTTGTGDGYTF. The CDR3 coding sequence is TGTGCCAGCAGTTCTACTACTGGGACAGGCGATGGCTACACCTTC.

The chain uses TRBV6-5 and TRBJ1-1, with 8 bases lining up with TRBD1. Germline assignment: CDR1 MNHEY and CDR2 SVGAGI. Trimming removed 5 bases from V and 0 bases from J; junction bases left unmatched: 5. The CDR3 is 15 amino acids. CDR3 nucleotide sequence: TGTGCCAGCAGTGGACAGGGACGAATGAACACTGAAGCTTTCTTT. It yields the protein CASSGQGRMNTEAFF.

This clone has more than one count but fewer than ten. The CDR3 bases are TGTGCCAGCAGCCCGCCGGTTTACGAGCAGTACTTC. Its protein product is CASSPPVYEQYF. V is TRBV11-2 and J is TRBJ2-7, with D unclear. V dropped 5 bases and J dropped 4 bases, with 9 bases sitting between them. Germline values: CDR1 SGHAT, CDR2 FQNNGV. This CDR3 is built from 12 residues.

This clone was seen a few times. The V and J genes are TRBV7-3 and TRBJ2-7; the match to TRBD1 covers 9 bases. J was trimmed by 4 bases and V by 5 bases; bases with no gene match: 3. Germline lookup yields CDR1 SGHTA and CDR2 FQGTGA. The CDR3 length is 13 residues. The CDR3 is CASSPDRGYEQYF. As DNA, the CDR3 is TGTGCCAGCAGCCCGGACAGGGGATACGAGCAGTACTTC. Variable domain in full (rest from reference TRBV7-3 and TRBJ2-7): GAGVSQTPSNKVTEKGKYVELRCDPISGHTALYWYRQSLGQGPEFLIYFQGTGAADDSGLPNDRFFAVRPEGSVSTLKIQRTERGDSAVYLCASSPDRGYEQYFGPGTRLTVT.

The chain joins TRBV4-1 to TRBJ2-1; 9 bases are shared with TRBD2. CDR1 is MGHRA, CDR2 YSYEKL, per germline. The trim removed 1 base at V and 7 bases at J, leaving 17 bases unmatched. CDR3 length equals 19 residues. CDR3 region: CASSQVIPIGSGGGNEQFF. The CDR3 DNA reads as TGCGCCAGCAGCCAAGTAATCCCTATAGGTAGCGGGGGAGGGAATGAGCAGTTCTTC.

The genes are TRBV7-3 and TRBJ2-1; TRBD2 matches at 8 bases. The CDR3 runs 13 residues. The ends lost 3 bases at V and 6 bases at J; junction bases unmatched: 1. Germline CDR1 is SGHTA and CDR2 is FQGTGA. The CDR3, as DNA: TGTGCCAGCAGCTTGACTAGCGCCAATGAGCAGTTCTTC. Translating it yields CASSLTSANEQFF.

This clone came up once. This chain uses TRBV28 with TRBJ2-6; 7 nucleotides agree with TRBD1. The junction had 13 bases not matched to a gene; V was cut back by 5 bases and J by 12 bases. This CDR3 is built from 15 residues. Germline loops: CDR1 MDHEN, CDR2 SYDVKM. The CDR3 sequence is CASSDRASSVGVLTF. The CDR3 coding sequence is TGTGCCAGCAGTGACAGGGCATCTTCCGTCGGCGTCCTGACTTTC. Full variable domain (rest looked up from reference TRBV28 and TRBJ2-6): DVKVTQSSRYLVKRTGEKVFLECVQDMDHENMFWYRQDPGLGLRLIYFSYDVKMKEKGDIPEGYSVSREKKERFSLILESASTNQTSMYLCASSDRASSVGVLTFGAGSRLTVL.

This clone was seen a handful of times. J is TRBJ2-4 and V is TRBV15; weak D call: TRBD1 (6 bases). The CDR3 is made up of 14 amino acids. Between the trimmed V and J ends, which lost 3 bases and 8 bases, there was a span of 14 bases. Germline CDR1 LNHNV, CDR2 YYDKDF (reference sequence). CDR3 nucleotides: TGTGCCACCAGCAGGGCACAGGGAAGGGACATTCAGTACTTC. Its translation is CATSRAQGRDIQYF.

The rearrangement joins TRBV29-1 to TRBJ1-2, with TRBD1 identical over 8 bases. The CDR3 totals 12 residues. Germline-derived CDR1 and CDR2 are SQVTM and ANQGSEA. Trimming cost V 3 bases and J 7 bases; bases outside gene matches: 4. CDR3 protein: CSVDLDRVGYTF. For the CDR3, the DNA is TGCAGCGTTGATTTGGACAGGGTTGGCTACACCTTC.

This clone occurred a few times. V and J are TRBV28 and TRBJ2-7; 8 bases agree with TRBD1. V shed 4 bases and J 1 base; nucleotides not matched to a gene: 3. This CDR3 is built from 14 residues. Germline loops: CDR1 MDHEN, CDR2 SYDVKM. CDR3 sequence: CASSSDRGSYEQYF. The CDR3 DNA sequence: TGTGCCAGCAGTTCCGACAGGGGATCCTACGAGCAGTACTTC. The entire variable domain, with the rest obtained from reference TRBV28 and TRBJ2-7, is as follows: DVKVTQSSRYLVKRTGEKVFLECVQDMDHENMFWYRQDPGLGLRLIYFSYDVKMKEKGDIPEGYSVSREKKERFSLILESASTNQTSMYLCASSSDRGSYEQYFGPGTRLTVT.

This clone was seen more than once but under ten times. The rearrangement links TRBV15 to TRBJ2-1; TRBD2 matches 15 bases. The CDR3 extends over 17 amino acids. V dropped 2 bases and J dropped 6; count of bases not matched to a gene: 5. Looked up from germline, CDR1 is LNHNV and CDR2 is YYDKDF (reference sequence). The DNA of the CDR3 is TGTGCCACCAGCAGATCCCAGGGACTAGCGGGAGGCAATGAGCAGTTCTTC. The encoded protein is CATSRSQGLAGGNEQFF.

This clone was detected a few times. The CDR3 nucleotides are TGTGCCAGCAGCGTCGGACAGCTGGGGGACACCATATATTTT. Protein product: CASSVGQLGDTIYF. This sequence joins TRBV9 and TRBJ1-3; the D gene is possibly TRBD1 (6 bases). With 2 bases removed from V and 8 bases from J, the gap between germline ends came to 14 bases. The germline V gene encodes CDR1 SGDLS and CDR2 YYNGEE. This CDR3 region has 14 residues.

The chain links TRBV27 to TRBJ2-1; D might be TRBD2 (6 bases). The CDR3 extends over 11 amino acids. The ends were cut back, 5 bases at V and 12 bases at J, with 11 bases in the middle. Germline V gives CDR1 MNHEY, CDR2 SMNVEV (reference sequence). The CDR3 coding sequence is TGTGCCAGCAGTACAGTGACTAGGCAGTTCTTC. Encoded protein: CASSTVTRQFF.

This clone was counted a few times. The V call is TRBV5-1, the J call TRBJ1-4, with 7 bases fitting TRBD1. The CDR3 consists of 16 residues. Trimming at V came to 3 bases and at J to 4 bases, leaving 9 bases not matched to a gene. Per germline, CDR1 SGHRS and CDR2 YFSETQ. CDR3 sequence reads: CASSSAPGQLNEKLFF. CDR3 DNA: TGCGCCAGCAGCTCGGCGCCGGGACAGCTTAATGAAAAACTGTTTTTT.

This clone was picked up a small number of times. The chain has TRBV6-5 and TRBJ1-2, with 7 bases that match TRBD1. The CDR3 extends over 13 amino acids. V lost 5 bases and J lost 3; bases outside the gene matches: 3. From germline, CDR1 is MNHEY and CDR2 SVGAGI. The CDR3 protein is CASSPGQYYGYTF. CDR3 DNA sequence: TGTGCCAGCAGTCCGGGACAGTACTATGGCTACACCTTC.